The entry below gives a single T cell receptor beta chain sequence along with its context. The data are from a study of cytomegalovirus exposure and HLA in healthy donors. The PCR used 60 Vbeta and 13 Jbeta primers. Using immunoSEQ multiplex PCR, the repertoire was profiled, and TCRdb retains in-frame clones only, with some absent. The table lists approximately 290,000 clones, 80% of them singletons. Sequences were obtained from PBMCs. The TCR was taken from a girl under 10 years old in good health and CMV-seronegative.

This chain's CDR3 is CASSSRSSGGLRETQYF. The CDR3 nucleotides read TGTGCCAGCAGCTCCCGCTCTTCGGGGGGGCTTCGCGAGACCCAGTACTTC. The J gene is TRBJ2-5, the V gene TRBV7-6; 8 bases line up with TRBD2. J lost 5 bases, V lost 4 bases, and 15 bases had no gene match. Germline V lookup: CDR1 SGHVS, CDR2 FNYEAQ. There are 17 residues in the CDR3.